The sequence of this TCR beta chain was determined in a study of radiotherapy plus CTLA-4 blockade in lung cancer. Study summary: Objective responses arose in roughly 20% of patients, and over 25% experienced disease control. Study-level points and caveats: Clones of tumor-derived TCRs expanded in blood after radiotherapy plus ipilimumab.

As concerns this clone: Its antigen remains unknown.

The CDR3 has 16 residues. With V trimmed by 5 bases and J by 4 bases, 12 bases remained unmatched. Germline V gene data show CDR1 as SGHTA and CDR2 as FQGNSA. Sequencing was performed with immunoSEQ multiplex PCR; in TCRdb, only in-frame clones are kept and a portion is missing. The table lists 52,000 or so clones, approximately 84% of them singletons. The starting material was peripheral blood, obtained from a patient treated with radiotherapy plus ipilimumab. This chain joins TRBV7-2 and TRBJ2-7; 9 positions agree with TRBD2. The sequence came from a human donor with non-small cell lung cancer whose response to radiotherapy plus ipilimumab could not be evaluated. The CDR3 nucleotides are TGTGCCAGCAGCCCCAGGTTTGGACTAGCGTCTTACGAGCAGTACTTC. It specifies CASSPRFGLASYEQYF.